This is a list of T cell receptor beta chains from one sample in a study of PD-L1 blockade in urothelial cancer. Sequencing was performed with immunoSEQ multiplex PCR; in TCRdb, only in-frame clones are kept and a portion is missing. The sample includes 40,000 to 55,000 clones, about 80% seen only once; the top ten take 5.5% to 7.5%. This specimen was PBMCs, taken around atezolizumab (anti-PD-L1) treatment. The receptor source for this set is a man in his forties with urothelial cancer. Both conserved end residues are part of each CDR3. A D gene is named only where the DNA matches it firmly. Some rows mark clone size as missing; the rest say once, few, many or name a class of expanded clone.

j_gene | abundance | d_gene | v_gene | CDR3aa | CDR3nt
TRBJ1-2 | - | TRBD1 | TRBV27 | CASSAWGTGNYGYTF | TGTGCCAGCAGCGCATGGGGGACAGGGAACTATGGCTACACCTTC
TRBJ2-1 | - | - | TRBV6-1 | CASSNQGFEQFF | TGTGCCAGCAGCAACCAGGGGTTTGAGCAGTTCTTC
TRBJ2-1 | - | TRBD2 | TRBV6-1 | CASSGLANNEQFF | TGTGCCAGCAGTGGACTAGCTAACAATGAGCAGTTCTTC
TRBJ2-2 | - | - | TRBV11-3 | CASSHASPELFF | TGTGCCAGCAGCCACGCTAGCCCGGAGCTGTTTTTT
TRBJ1-4 | - | - | TRBV18 | CASSPPVSGAGEKLFF | TGTGCCAGCTCACCACCTGTATCAGGGGCAGGGGAAAAACTGTTTTTT
TRBJ2-5 | - | - | TRBV15 | CATASSGYLETQYF | TGTGCCACCGCTTCATCGGGGTATCTGGAGACCCAGTACTTC
TRBJ1-1 | - | - | TRBV7-9 | CASSLRGGRSGTEAFF | TGTGCCAGCAGCTTAAGGGGGGGGAGGTCGGGCACTGAAGCTTTCTTT
TRBJ1-1 | - | - | TRBV28 | CASSAPREGTEAFF | TGTGCCAGCAGTGCCCCCAGGGAAGGAACTGAAGCTTTCTTT
TRBJ1-1 | few | TRBD1 | TRBV28 | CASSFHGTGIKAFF | TGTGCCAGCAGTTTTCACGGGACAGGAATAAAAGCTTTCTTT
TRBJ2-1 | many | - | TRBV7-3 | CASSLSGRAGWNEQFF | TGTGCCAGCAGCTTATCGGGCAGGGCCGGTTGGAATGAGCAGTTCTTC
TRBJ2-3 | - | - | TRBV18 | CASSGDTDTQYF | TGTGCCAGCTCCGGGGACACAGATACGCAGTATTTT
TRBJ1-1 | once | TRBD1 | TRBV14 | CASSGTANTEAFF | TGTGCCAGTTCCGGGACAGCGAACACTGAAGCTTTCTTT
TRBJ1-5 | few | - | TRBV18 | CASSPGTDGQPQHF | TGTGCCAGCTCACCAGGAACAGACGGCCAGCCCCAGCATTTT
TRBJ2-3 | - | TRBD2 | TRBV11-1 | CATGTSRNTDTQYF | TGTGCCACCGGGACTAGCCGGAACACAGATACGCAGTATTTT
TRBJ1-5 | - | TRBD1 | TRBV6-5 | CASSSHAGGKGPQHF | TGTGCCAGCAGTTCCCACGCAGGGGGAAAGGGGCCCCAGCATTTT
TRBJ2-5 | - | - | TRBV18 | CASSPEDLQETQYF | TGTGCCAGCTCACCCGAAGACTTACAAGAGACCCAGTACTTC
TRBJ2-1 | once | - | TRBV5-5 | CASRTLAGSSYNEQFF | TGTGCCAGCAGGACACTCGCCGGTTCTTCCTACAATGAGCAGTTCTTC
TRBJ1-1 | - | - | TRBV7-3 | CASLAKRRGNTEAFF | TGTGCCAGCCTCGCTAAACGCAGGGGGAACACTGAAGCTTTCTTT
TRBJ2-1 | - | TRBD2 | TRBV7-9 | CASSLKGLAGSNEQFF | TGTGCCAGCAGCTTAAAGGGACTAGCGGGATCCAATGAGCAGTTCTTC
TRBJ1-2 | - | - | TRBV28 | CASSQNRDNQRYTF | TGTGCCAGCAGTCAAAACCGGGACAATCAACGCTACACCTTC
TRBJ2-7 | - | - | TRBV6-1 | CASSFLATHYEQYF | TGTGCCAGCAGCTTTCTAGCGACCCACTACGAGCAGTACTTC
TRBJ2-7 | - | - | TRBV30 | CAWSGQIVPYEQYF | TGTGCCTGGAGTGGACAGATAGTACCCTACGAGCAGTACTTC
TRBJ2-1 | - | TRBD1 | TRBV5-4 | CASSPSGTGFVEQFF | TGTGCCAGCAGCCCGAGTGGGACAGGTTTCGTCGAGCAGTTCTTC
TRBJ2-7 | - | - | TRBV7-2 | CASSLAGVEIYEQYF | TGTGCCAGCAGCTTAGCAGGGGTAGAGATCTACGAGCAGTACTTC
TRBJ1-5 | - | TRBD1 | TRBV15 | CATSRVWGQGAIQPQHF | TGTGCCACCAGCAGAGTTTGGGGGCAGGGGGCAATTCAGCCCCAGCATTTT
TRBJ2-1 | few | TRBD2 | TRBV4-1 | CASSPGLAGNEQFF | TGCGCCAGCAGCCCCGGACTAGCAGGCAATGAGCAGTTCTTC
TRBJ2-7 | - | TRBD1 | TRBV9 | CASSVVGQGGEQYF | TGTGCCAGCAGCGTAGTTGGACAGGGAGGCGAGCAGTACTTC
TRBJ1-4 | once | TRBD1 | TRBV29-1 | CSVRTGEKLFF | TGCAGCGTACGGACAGGTGAAAAACTGTTTTTT